This T cell receptor (beta chain) emerged from a study of T cells in Graves' hyperthyroidism and ophthalmopathy. On this clonotype: Its antigen is not identified.

Germline-derived CDR1 and CDR2 are MNHEY and SMNVEV (reference sequence). CDR3 size: 16 residues. Germline trimming cut 2 bases from V and 6 bases from J; bases unmatched to any gene: 4. Patients were excluded for uncontrolled infection, other autoimmune disease, pregnancy or lactation. TCR beta CDR3 regions were amplified from RNA. TCR CDR3 regions were first amplified by RT-PCR with HTBI primers. Using its own MiXCR run on the multiplex PCR reads, TCRdb lists one record per CDR3 protein. The sample shows a few hundred thousand distinct CDR3 sequences, less than 25% of them seen only once. General study findings and limits: Ophthalmopathy got predicted by the model a median about six months before its onset. Most thyroid clonotypes with frequency above 0.001 were detected in blood.

This receptor was obtained from a man aged 18 to 29 with Graves' hyperthyroidism. The specimen sequenced was blood. The gene calls are TRBV27 and TRBJ2-7, with 16 bases aligning to TRBD2. The CDR3: CASSLGTSGRGSEQYF. The CDR3 DNA reads TGTGCCAGCAGTTTAGGGACTAGCGGGAGGGGCAGCGAGCAGTACTTC.